This T cell receptor beta chain originates from a study of Ad26.COV2.S vaccination and SARS-CoV-2 variants. Documented treatment: roughly 18 received Ad26.COV2.S at low or high dose, single or two shots; about 5 received placebo; per-sample allocation not given. Sampling occurred on day 63 after the first vaccine or placebo injection. This CDR3 has 16 residues. The repertoire was sequenced with immunoSEQ multiplex PCR; TCRdb's copy has only in-frame clones and lacks some. In the table there are almost 400,000 clones, over 75% of which are singletons. This clone has only one observation. This receptor was identified in a person aged 18 to 65 who received the Ad26.COV2.S COVID-19 vaccine or a placebo. The sample consisted of peripheral blood, taken in a trial of Ad26.COV2.S vaccine versus placebo. The V and J genes are TRBV21-1 and TRBJ2-7; TRBD2, as called in the table, went unchecked against the DNA. TRBV21-1 is a pseudogene. The CDR3 region is CASSKEASGRSYEQYF. CDR3 sequence (DNA): TGTGCCAGCAGCAAAGAGGCCAGCGGGAGATCCTACGAGCAGTACTTC.